This T cell receptor beta chain was retrieved from a study of CD8+ T cells in alopecia areata. Study as a whole: Patients received oral tofacitinib, 5 to 10 mg twice daily, for moderate-to-severe alopecia areata.

Isolated RNA was reverse transcribed into cDNA used as the sequencing template. Repertoires were generated with immunoSEQ multiplex PCR, while TCRdb's copy carries only in-frame clones and drops some. Of some 190,000 clones in the sample, approximately 72% were seen once. CDR1 and CDR2 (germline): SGDLS, YYNGEE. V lost 4 bases and J 7 bases, leaving 12 bases between the germline ends. The CDR3 runs to 14 residues. Treatment denoted: oral pan-JAK inhibitor, 5-10 mg twice daily. The material was CD4+ T cells sorted from blood, obtained around week 44, from a patient treated with tofacitinib. The rearrangement joins TRBV9 to TRBJ1-6, with D uncertain. This receptor was taken from a human donor with alopecia areata. DNA for the CDR3: TGTGCCAGCAGCTCACAAGGGTCGAATTCACCCCTCCACTTT. This gives the protein CASSSQGSNSPLHF.